This TCR beta chain originates from a study of T cells in Graves' hyperthyroidism and ophthalmopathy. As to this clonotype: Its matching antigen is unknown.

The TCR beta CDR3 regions underwent amplification using RNA transcripts as the source. The TCR CDR3 was amplified in a first-round RT-PCR using the HTBI primer set. TCRdb redid the calling of the multiplex PCR reads with MiXCR, one entry per CDR3 protein. The sample has roughly 150,000 distinct CDR3 sequences, about 9.4% seen once. CDR1 is WSHSY and CDR2 is SAAADI in the germline V gene. The CDR3 has 15 residues. The junction had 3 bases not matched to a gene; V was cut back by 7 bases and J by 0 bases. Whole-study findings and limits: Ophthalmopathy and stable hyperthyroidism were told apart by a 13 V-J model. Most clonotypes that expanded in the thyroid above 0.001 also showed up in blood.

The chain has TRBV10-2 and TRBJ2-3; 11 positions match TRBD1. This TCR came from a young woman with Graves' hyperthyroidism that later progressed to Graves' ophthalmopathy. The specimen was blood. The CDR3 DNA is TGCGCCAGCACTGGACAGGGGGCAAGCACAGATACGCAGTATTTT. Encoded protein: CASTGQGASTDTQYF.